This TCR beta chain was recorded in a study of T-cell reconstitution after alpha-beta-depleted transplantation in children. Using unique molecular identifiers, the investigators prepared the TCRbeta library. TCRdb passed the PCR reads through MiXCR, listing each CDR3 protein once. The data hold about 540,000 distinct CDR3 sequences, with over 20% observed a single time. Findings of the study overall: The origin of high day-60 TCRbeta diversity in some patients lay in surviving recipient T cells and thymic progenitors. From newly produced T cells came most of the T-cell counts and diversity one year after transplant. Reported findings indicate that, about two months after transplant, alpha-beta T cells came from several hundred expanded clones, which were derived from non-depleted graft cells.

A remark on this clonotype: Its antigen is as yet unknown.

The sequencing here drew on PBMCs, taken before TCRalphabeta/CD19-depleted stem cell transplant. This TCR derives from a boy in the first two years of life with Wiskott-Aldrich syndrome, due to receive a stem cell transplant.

CDR3 nucleotide sequence: TGCGCCAGCAGCTTGGGACAGGGGGCAAATACGCAGTATTTT. Translation: CASSLGQGANTQYF. J is TRBJ2-3 and V is TRBV5-1, with 10 bases identical to TRBD1. Trimming cost V 0 bases and J 7 bases; bases outside gene matches: 2. The CDR3 totals 14 residues. From germline, CDR1 is SGHRS and CDR2 YFSETQ.